The entry below gives a single T cell receptor (beta chain) sequence along with its context. Sequencing used immunoSEQ multiplex PCR; TCRdb keeps in-frame clones, though not all of them. Of roughly 14,000 clones detected, less than 40% appear once; the ten largest clones hold roughly 2.8%. Responders labeled with CFSE (approximately 200,000) were plated with approximately 200,000 irradiated, violet-dye-labeled stimulators. Responder cells that were proliferating and CFSE-low, both CD3+CD4+ and CD3+CD8+, were sorted after the reaction. These data originate in a study of graft-versus-host responses after intestinal transplantation. Study as a whole: Recipients obtained multivisceral, liver-intestinal, or isolated intestinal transplants.

Per the germline V gene, CDR1 is LNHDA and CDR2 is SQIVND (reference sequence). This CDR3 region has 15 residues. The ends lost 2 bases at V and 2 bases at J; junction bases unmatched: 3. Specimen: alloreactive CD8+ T cells from a mixed lymphocyte reaction culture, collected before intestinal transplant. The subset: CFSE-low proliferating T cells sorted from roughly six-day pre-transplant mixed lymphocyte reaction (GvH or HvG direction). The rearrangement joins TRBV19 to TRBJ1-5; 7 nucleotides align to TRBD1. The receptor comes from a human patient who received an intestinal transplant. The CDR3 bases are TGTGCCAGTAGTATATACAGGGGTGGCAATCAGCCCCAGCATTTT. Protein: CASSIYRGGNQPQHF.